Below are 30 T cell receptor beta chains sequenced from a single sample in a study of technical replicates of blood from several donors. TCRdb's copy holds only in-frame clones and misses some; the assay was immunoSEQ multiplex PCR. The table lists about 66,000 clones, 88% of them singletons. Sequencing input: PBMCs. These receptor sequences come from a human donor in good health. Some clones in this sample may be carry-over from other donors' samples.

The CDR3 reads CASSTDRDEQFF. For the CDR3, the DNA is TGTGCCAGCAGCACCGACAGGGATGAGCAGTTCTTC. This sequence joins TRBV7-9 and TRBJ2-1; TRBD1 agrees at 7 bases. Germline CDR1 is SEHNR and CDR2 is FQNEAQ (reference sequence). V was pared by 5 bases and J by 8 bases, with 3 bases of the junction left unmatched. The CDR3 runs 12 residues.

The chain combines TRBV7-2 with TRBJ1-2; 7 nucleotides line up with TRBD1. The CDR3 is made up of 16 amino acids. Germline-derived CDR1 and CDR2 are SGHTA and FQGNSA. The trim removed 0 bases at V and 8 bases at J, leaving 12 bases unmatched. CDR3 region: CASSLANQMTGKGYTF. In DNA, the CDR3 is TGTGCCAGCAGCTTAGCCAATCAGATGACAGGGAAAGGCTACACCTTC.

This clone was detected only once. This chain links TRBV27 with TRBJ2-3; 9 nucleotides line up with TRBD2. The CDR3 extends over 20 amino acids. The V gene's germline CDR1 is MNHEY and CDR2 SMNVEV (reference sequence). Trimming cost V 6 bases and J 5 bases; bases outside gene matches: 24. CDR3 loop: CASRAGDRAGGRAREDTQYF. Here the CDR3 DNA reads TGTGCCAGCAGGGCGGGAGACAGGGCTGGCGGGAGGGCCAGGGAAGATACGCAGTATTTT.

This clone occurred once. This chain uses TRBV6-5 with TRBJ2-3, with D hard to call. V was trimmed by 8 bases and J by 2 bases, leaving 5 bases between them. The CDR3 totals 11 residues. The germline V gene has CDR1 MNHEY and CDR2 SVGAGI. CDR3 in amino acids: CASGLTDTQYF. The CDR3 coding sequence is TGTGCCAGCGGCCTCACAGATACGCAGTATTTT.

The rearrangement links TRBV27 to TRBJ2-7; 11 nucleotides match TRBD2. Germline loops: CDR1 MNHEY, CDR2 SMNVEV (reference sequence). V lost 2 bases to trimming and J lost 3 bases; unmatched junction nucleotides: 21. The CDR3 consists of 21 residues. The CDR3 DNA follows: TGTGCCAGCAGTTTAAAGGCCCGGAATAGCGGGAGGGCCGAGGTGGTCTACGAGCAGTACTTC. Its translation is CASSLKARNSGRAEVVYEQYF.

The chain carries TRBV5-3 and TRBJ1-1, with 9 bases lining up with TRBD1. TRBV5-3 is an ORF, and what it does is uncertain. V shed 2 bases and J 8 bases; nucleotides not matched to a gene: 10. The CDR3 length is 15 residues. This CDR3 reads CARSFWDRVLREAFF. DNA for the CDR3: TGTGCCAGAAGCTTTTGGGACAGGGTTTTGCGGGAAGCTTTCTTT.

The CDR3 coding sequence is TGCGCCAGCAGCCAAGAAGGGCAGGGGACATACAATGAGCAGTTCTTC. Translated: CASSQEGQGTYNEQFF. V and J are TRBV4-3 and TRBJ2-1, with a tentative D call TRBD1 (6 bases). V dropped 0 bases and J dropped 4 bases, with 13 bases sitting between them. Germline assignment: CDR1 LGHNA and CDR2 YSLEER. This CDR3 spans 16 amino acids.

This clone showed up just once. CDR3 in amino acids: CASSLSPANEQFF. Here the CDR3 DNA reads TGTGCCAGCAGCTTAAGTCCAGCGAATGAGCAGTTCTTC. The rearrangement links TRBV7-3 to TRBJ2-1; D not resolved. Trimming removed 1 base at V and 7 bases at J, with 8 bases between. The CDR3 consists of 13 residues. Germline V CDR1 and CDR2: SGHTA, FQGTGA.

The sample holds a few counts of this clone. The chain recombines TRBV30 with TRBJ1-2; no clear D. Per germline, CDR1 GTSNPN and CDR2 SVGIG (reference sequence). The ends were cut back, 0 bases at V and 4 bases at J, with 12 bases in the middle. This CDR3 has 14 amino acids. CDR3 DNA: TGTGCCTGGAGTGTTGGGCAGGCAGCCTATGGCTACACCTTC. Encoded protein: CAWSVGQAAYGYTF. The full variable domain, completed using reference TRBV30 and TRBJ1-2, is SQTIHQWPATLVQPVGSPLSLECTVEGTSNPNLYWYRQAAGRGLQLLFYSVGIGQISSEVPQNLSASRPQDRQFILSSKKLLLSDSGFYLCAWSVGQAAYGYTFGSGTRLTVV.

By proportion, this clone is large (0.1 to 1%). The chain is built from TRBV7-9 and TRBJ1-5, with 7 bases fitting TRBD1. CDR3 length: 15 amino acids. Trimming cost V 5 bases and J 5 bases; bases outside gene matches: 9. The germline gives CDR1 SEHNR, CDR2 FQNEAQ (reference sequence). CDR3 nucleotides: TGTGCCAGCAGCCCCGTTACAGGGGTGGATCAGCCCCAGCATTTT. Amino acid sequence: CASSPVTGVDQPQHF.

The chain has TRBV6-5 and TRBJ2-2; 7 bases map to TRBD1. In germline, CDR1 is MNHEY, CDR2 SVGAGI. Losses at the gene ends were 5 bases for V and 6 bases for J; bases not matched to a gene: 3. The CDR3 is made up of 13 amino acids. The CDR3 DNA sequence: TGTGCCAGCAGTAATCAGGGGGCCGGGGAGCTGTTTTTT. Amino acids: CASSNQGAGELFF.

The rearrangement links TRBV5-6 to TRBJ1-2; 12 positions agree with TRBD1. CDR1 and CDR2 (germline): SGHDT, YYEEEE. The length of the CDR3 is 15 residues. Losses at the gene ends were 2 bases for V and 4 bases for J; bases not matched to a gene: 3. CDR3 nucleotides: TGTGCCAGCAGCTTACCGGGACAGGGGGCCTATGGCTACACCTTC. This sequence encodes CASSLPGQGAYGYTF.

This chain links TRBV5-4 with TRBJ2-7; 7 bases match TRBD1. There are 14 residues in the CDR3. The germline CDR1 and CDR2 sequences are SGHNT and YYREEE (reference sequence). Germline trimming cut 4 bases from V and 9 bases from J; bases unmatched to any gene: 13. In DNA, the CDR3 is TGTGCCAGCAGCCCCGACAGGGTGGGGTCCACGCAGTACTTC. Translated, it gives CASSPDRVGSTQYF.

The V call is TRBV6-4, the J call TRBJ2-7; D might be TRBD2 (6 bases). Germline CDR1 is MRHNA and CDR2 is SNTAGT. V was cut by 7 bases and J by 6 bases, with 19 bases left in between. There are 14 residues in the CDR3. This CDR3 reads CASNTGDPPPEQYF. CDR3 coding DNA: TGTGCCAGCAACACGGGAGACCCGCCGCCCGAGCAGTACTTC.

Only one count was recorded for this clone. Here the CDR3 reads CASSLRQAGELFF. The CDR3, as DNA: TGTGCCAGCAGCTTAAGGCAGGCCGGGGAGCTGTTTTTT. This chain connects TRBV7-9 to TRBJ2-2; D gene unclear. The ends were cut back, 2 bases at V and 6 bases at J, with 7 bases in the middle. The length of the CDR3 is 13 residues. Germline V gene lookup returns CDR1 SEHNR and CDR2 FQNEAQ (reference sequence).

A few counts support this clone. This chain links TRBV19 with TRBJ1-1; D may be TRBD1 (5 bases). Germline V lookup: CDR1 LNHDA, CDR2 SQIVND (reference sequence). V lost 0 bases, J lost 6 bases, and 11 bases lay in between. The CDR3 runs 14 residues. Here the CDR3 reads CASSIDRGIAEAFF. CDR3 nucleotides: TGTGCCAGTAGTATAGATCGGGGGATCGCTGAAGCTTTCTTT.

The V gene is TRBV10-3, the J gene TRBJ1-2, with 7 bases that match TRBD1. CDR1 ENHRY and CDR2 SYGVKD come from the germline V gene. Losses at the gene ends were 0 bases for V and 8 bases for J; bases not matched to a gene: 0. The CDR3 is made up of 12 amino acids. The DNA of the CDR3 is TGTGCCATCAGTGAGTCAGGGGGCGGCTACACCTTC. Its translation is CAISESGGGYTF.

This clone was observed a single time. This chain joins TRBV27 and TRBJ2-1, with D possibly matching TRBD2 (6 bases). V lost 5 bases and J lost 8, with 22 bases in between. The CDR3 totals 16 residues. From germline, CDR1 is MNHEY and CDR2 SMNVEV (reference sequence). The CDR3 nucleotides are TGTGCCAGCAGTCCGCATTGGGTACGGGAGTTGTATGAGCAGTTCTTC. Translation: CASSPHWVRELYEQFF.

V is TRBV7-2 and J is TRBJ2-3, with TRBD2 matching over 14 bases. Germline V lookup: CDR1 SGHTA, CDR2 FQGNSA. Trimming took 3 bases from V and 4 from J; bases not matched to a gene: 6. The CDR3 extends over 17 amino acids. CDR3 sequence: CASSFGTSGGAPDTQYF. The CDR3 region has the DNA TGTGCCAGCAGCTTCGGGACTAGCGGGGGAGCGCCAGATACGCAGTATTTT.

V usage is TRBV2 and J usage is TRBJ2-1; TRBD2 is a possible D gene (6 bases). The CDR3 is made up of 13 amino acids. Germline V CDR1 and CDR2: SNHLY, FYNNEI. V lost 6 bases and J 5 bases, leaving 11 bases between the germline ends. The CDR3 nucleotides read TGTGCCAGCAGAGGGGACTCTCACAATGAGCAGTTCTTC. Translation gives CASRGDSHNEQFF. The full variable domain, completed using reference TRBV2 and TRBJ2-1, is EPEVTQTPSHQVTQMGQEVILRCVPISNHLYFYWYRQILGQKVEFLVSFYNNEISEKSEIFDDQFSVERPDGSNFTLKIRSTKLEDSAMYFCASRGDSHNEQFFGPGTRLTVL.

J is TRBJ1-6 and V is TRBV5-4; D is undetermined. This CDR3 contains 15 residues. Germline V gene lookup returns CDR1 SGHNT and CDR2 YYREEE (reference sequence). Between the trimmed V and J ends, which lost 4 bases and 9 bases, there was a span of 17 bases. CDR3 bases: TGTGCCAGCAGCCGTAACCAGGATTTAAGTTCACCCCTCCACTTT. It encodes CASSRNQDLSSPLHF.

This clone came up once. The genes are TRBV5-4 and TRBJ2-1, with D perhaps TRBD1 (6 bases). V was pared by 0 bases and J by 2 bases, with 12 bases between. Germline V CDR1 and CDR2: SGHNT, YYREEE (reference sequence). CDR3 size: 16 residues. DNA of the CDR3: TGTGCCAGCAGCTTGGGGGACACGGGACCCTACAATGAGCAGTTCTTC. This gives the protein CASSLGDTGPYNEQFF.

V and J are TRBV7-9 and TRBJ1-6; no firm D call. Trimming stripped 6 bases from V and 0 bases from J, with 18 bases between. Germline lookup yields CDR1 SEHNR and CDR2 FQNEAQ (reference sequence). This CDR3 has 18 residues. CDR3 residues: CASRPNPREGSYNSPLHF. CDR3 nucleotide sequence: TGTGCCAGCAGACCGAATCCGCGGGAAGGCTCCTATAATTCACCCCTCCACTTT.

V gene TRBV5-4 combines with J gene TRBJ1-1, with TRBD1 matching over 10 bases. V shed 0 bases and J 5 bases; nucleotides not matched to a gene: 7. The CDR3 spans 16 residues. The V gene's germline CDR1 is SGHNT and CDR2 YYREEE (reference sequence). DNA of the CDR3: TGTGCCAGCAGCTTGGGGGGACAGGGGAGAAATACTGAAGCTTTCTTT. Its translation is CASSLGGQGRNTEAFF. Together with reference TRBV5-4 and TRBJ1-1, the CDR3 gives the full variable domain: ETGVTQSPTHLIKTRGQQVTLRCSSQSGHNTVSWYQQALGQGPQFIFQYYREEENGRGNFPPRFSGLQFPNYSSELNVNALELDDSALYLCASSLGGQGRNTEAFFGQGTRLTVV.

The chain recombines TRBV18 with TRBJ2-2; 7 bases fit TRBD1. CDR1 and CDR2 (germline): KGHSH, LQKENI. V dropped 6 bases and J dropped 0; count of bases not matched to a gene: 4. CDR3 length equals 15 residues. Here the CDR3 reads CASSPGTANTGELFF. CDR3 in DNA: TGTGCCAGCTCCCCCGGGACAGCGAACACCGGGGAGCTGTTTTTT.

The chain joins TRBV30 to TRBJ2-1, with 9 bases fitting TRBD2. V lost 7 bases, J lost 11 bases, and 12 bases stayed unmatched. Germline assignment: CDR1 GTSNPN and CDR2 SVGIG (reference sequence). The CDR3 loop spans 13 amino acids. The CDR3 here is CAFNRASGDKQFF. For the CDR3, the DNA is TGTGCCTTCAATCGAGCTAGCGGGGACAAGCAGTTCTTC. The full variable domain, in which reference TRBV30 and TRBJ2-1 provide the parts outside the CDR3, is SQTIHQWPATLVQPVGSPLSLECTVEGTSNPNLYWYRQAAGRGLQLLFYSVGIGQISSEVPQNLSASRPQDRQFILSSKKLLLSDSGFYLCAFNRASGDKQFFGPGTRLTVL.

The V gene is TRBV5-4, the J gene TRBJ2-3; 12 nucleotides line up with TRBD2. V trimming: 3 bases; J trimming: 4 bases; junction bases outside the gene matches: 6. The germline V gene encodes CDR1 SGHNT and CDR2 YYREEE (reference sequence). CDR3 length: 16 amino acids. The CDR3 sequence is CASSWTSGKTPDTQYF. DNA of the CDR3: TGTGCCAGCAGCTGGACTAGCGGGAAGACCCCAGATACGCAGTATTTT.

A single count supports this clone. The chain couples TRBV7-8 to TRBJ2-3; 13 bases map to TRBD2. The CDR3 loop spans 17 amino acids. V shed 4 bases, J shed 4 bases, and the junction held 8 bases outside the gene matches. Germline V gene sequence: CDR1 SGHVS, CDR2 FQNEAQ. The CDR3 loop reads CASSSRTSGSPADTQYF. CDR3 coding DNA: TGTGCCAGCAGCTCCCGGACTAGCGGGAGTCCCGCAGATACGCAGTATTTT.

The J gene is TRBJ2-7, the V gene TRBV7-2, with 10 bases identical to TRBD2. The germline V gene encodes CDR1 SGHTA and CDR2 FQGNSA. CDR3 length: 15 amino acids. Losses at the gene ends were 2 bases for V and 5 bases for J; bases not matched to a gene: 6. The CDR3 loop reads CASSLQASGRHEQYF. The CDR3 nucleotides read TGTGCCAGCAGCTTACAGGCTAGCGGGAGACACGAGCAGTACTTC.

This clone showed up just a few times. The chain recombines TRBV7-9 with TRBJ1-2; no definite D call. This CDR3 has 14 amino acids. With 1 base removed from V and 0 bases from J, the gap between germline ends came to 6 bases. CDR1 SEHNR and CDR2 FQNEAQ come from the germline V gene (reference sequence). This CDR3 reads CASSLEPANYGYTF. In DNA, the CDR3 is TGTGCCAGCAGCTTAGAGCCTGCTAACTATGGCTACACCTTC.